The 19 T cell receptor beta chains listed next were all sequenced from one sample in a study of resident and recirculating memory T cells in vitiligo. The table came from immunoSEQ multiplex PCR; TCRdb's copy has only in-frame clones and leaves some out. The table has roughly 80,000 clones, roughly nine tenths seen once. The sequencing sample was made of blood. The origin of the receptors is a male donor with vitiligo.

This chain uses TRBV11-2 with TRBJ2-7, with 12 bases fitting TRBD2. CDR1 is SGHAT, CDR2 FQNNGV, per germline. V lost 5 bases to trimming and J lost 3 bases; unmatched junction nucleotides: 2. CDR3 length: 14 residues. Here the CDR3 DNA reads TGTGCCAGCAGCCTAGCGGGAGGGGGCTACGAGCAGTACTTC. Translated, it gives CASSLAGGGYEQYF. Full variable domain (outside the CDR3, taken from reference TRBV11-2 and TRBJ2-7): EAGVAQSPRYKIIEKRQSVAFWCNPISGHATLYWYQQILGQGPKLLIQFQNNGVVDDSQLPKDRFSAERLKGVDSTLKIQPAKLEDSAVYLCASSLAGGGYEQYFGPGTRLTVT.

The chain couples TRBV5-1 to TRBJ1-1; 7 positions agree with TRBD1. The V and J ends lost 1 base and 4 bases, in that order; junction bases with no gene match: 7. Germline CDR1 and CDR2: SGHRS and YFSETQ. The CDR3 length is 15 residues. The CDR3 sequence: CASSLYEGAATEAFF. The CDR3 bases are TGCGCCAGCAGCTTGTATGAGGGGGCGGCCACTGAAGCTTTCTTT.

The CDR3 nucleotides read TGTGCCAGCAGCTTCGTCGGGGGCCAAGAGACCCAGTACTTC. Protein sequence: CASSFVGGQETQYF. The chain has TRBV7-9 and TRBJ2-5, with D possibly TRBD2 on 6 matching bases. CDR1 is SEHNR and CDR2 is FQNEAQ in the germline V gene (reference sequence). The CDR3 runs to 14 residues. Trimming shortened V by 3 bases and J by 1 base, and 9 bases separated the two germline ends.

This rearrangement joins TRBV18 to TRBJ2-6; 9 bases line up with TRBD2. The CDR3 totals 16 residues. V shed 4 bases, J shed 4 bases, and the junction held 5 bases outside the gene matches. Germline CDR1 and CDR2: KGHSH and LQKENI. In DNA form, the CDR3 reads TGTGCCAGCTCACGGCGGGAGGGGTCCGGGGCCAACGTCCTGACTTTC. Its translation is CASSRREGSGANVLTF.

The CDR3 nucleotides are TGTGCCAGCAGCCCCCAGCTCGGAGGCGCAGATACGCAGTATTTT. The encoded protein is CASSPQLGGADTQYF. The chain combines TRBV4-2 with TRBJ2-3, with D perhaps matching TRBD2 (5 bases). CDR3 length equals 15 residues. The V end was cut by 4 bases, the J end by 4 bases, with 15 bases between. Germline assignment: CDR1 LGHNA and CDR2 YNFKEQ.

The chain recombines TRBV7-3 with TRBJ2-7, with 9 bases that match TRBD2. After removal of 2 bases from V and 1 base from J, the junction contained 3 bases not matched to a gene. The CDR3 has 15 amino acids. The germline gives CDR1 SGHTA, CDR2 FQGTGA. DNA of the CDR3: TGTGCCAGCAGCTTAGTTAGCGGGAGTTCCTACGAGCAGTACTTC. Translation gives CASSLVSGSSYEQYF. Full variable domain (remainder filled in from reference TRBV7-3 and TRBJ2-7): GAGVSQTPSNKVTEKGKYVELRCDPISGHTALYWYRQSLGQGPEFLIYFQGTGAADDSGLPNDRFFAVRPEGSVSTLKIQRTERGDSAVYLCASSLVSGSSYEQYFGPGTRLTVT.

The chain joins TRBV5-1 to TRBJ2-7, with 9 positions matching TRBD2. The CDR3 covers 15 residues. The germline CDR1 and CDR2 sequences are SGHRS and YFSETQ. V trimming: 5 bases; J trimming: 2 bases; junction bases outside the gene matches: 8. CDR3 sequence: CASSPLTSGPYEQYF. Here the CDR3 DNA reads TGCGCCAGCAGTCCCCTGACTAGCGGCCCCTACGAGCAGTACTTC.

The rearrangement links TRBV11-3 to TRBJ2-5; D perhaps matches TRBD2 (5 bases). V was pared by 5 bases and J by 1 base, with 8 bases between. The CDR3 has 13 amino acids. Germline V gene lookup returns CDR1 SGHNT and CDR2 YENEEA. The CDR3 spells CASSPGIQETQYF. CDR3 coding DNA: TGTGCCAGCAGCCCCGGGATCCAAGAGACCCAGTACTTC. Full variable domain (outside the CDR3, taken from reference TRBV11-3 and TRBJ2-5): EAGVVQSPRYKIIEKKQPVAFWCNPISGHNTLYWYLQNLGQGPELLIRYENEEAVDDSQLPKDRFSAERLKGVDSTLKIQPAELGDSAVYLCASSPGIQETQYFGPGTRLLVL.

The rearrangement links TRBV7-5 to TRBJ1-1; the table's D gene call, TRBD1, was not cross checked with the DNA. TRBV7-5 is assigned pseudogene status. The CDR3 totals 15 residues. CDR3 DNA sequence: TGTGCCAGAAGCTTAGTAAGACACGGCAGCACTGAAGCTTTCTTT. Its translation: CARSLVRHGSTEAFF.

J is TRBJ2-7 and V is TRBV6-1, with D perhaps matching TRBD1 (5 bases). V lost 4 bases and J lost 0, with 13 bases in between. Germline CDR1 reads MNHNS; CDR2 reads SASEGT. The CDR3 loop spans 15 amino acids. The chain's CDR3 is CASSGGAGSSYEQYF. In DNA form, the CDR3 reads TGTGCCAGCAGTGGGGGTGCAGGGTCCTCCTACGAGCAGTACTTC.

The sample holds a few counts of this clone. The chain employs TRBV7-9 and TRBJ1-2, with 7 nucleotides matching TRBD1. The CDR3 runs to 14 residues. From germline, CDR1 is SEHNR and CDR2 FQNEAQ (reference sequence). Trimming cost V 5 bases and J 3 bases; bases outside gene matches: 6. DNA for the CDR3: TGTGCCAGCAGCCTGACAGGGACGGACTATGGCTACACCTTC. Translated, it gives CASSLTGTDYGYTF.

The chain employs TRBV7-2 and TRBJ2-1, with 12 positions matching TRBD2. The CDR3 has 15 residues. V dropped 3 bases and J dropped 5; count of bases not matched to a gene: 2. The V gene's germline CDR1 is SGHTA and CDR2 FQGNSA. CDR3 sequence reads: CASSFGLAGNNEQFF. CDR3 DNA: TGTGCCAGCAGCTTCGGACTAGCGGGAAACAATGAGCAGTTCTTC.

The CDR3 region has the DNA TGTGCCAGCAGCCCAGGCGGAGGAGGCCCGTTATATAACGAGCAGTACTTC. This codes for CASSPGGGGPLYNEQYF. The chain combines TRBV7-2 with TRBJ2-7, with TRBD2 as a possible D gene (5 bases). Germline CDR1 is SGHTA and CDR2 is FQGNSA. Trimming stripped 5 bases from V and 5 bases from J, with 25 bases between. CDR3 length equals 17 residues.

This chain joins TRBV27 and TRBJ1-4; D is perhaps TRBD1 (6 bases). Trimming shortened V by 6 bases and J by 0 bases, and 14 bases separated the two germline ends. The CDR3 length is 16 residues. Germline CDR1 and CDR2: MNHEY and SMNVEV (reference sequence). This chain's CDR3 is CASRDRQFTTNEKLFF. CDR3 in DNA: TGTGCCAGCAGGGACAGACAGTTCACAACTAATGAAAAACTGTTTTTT. The whole variable domain, remainder taken from reference TRBV27 and TRBJ1-4, is EAQVTQNPRYLITVTGKKLTVTCSQNMNHEYMSWYRQDPGLGLRQIYYSMNVEVTDKGDVPEGYKVSRKEKRNFPLILESPSPNQTSLYFCASRDRQFTTNEKLFFGSGTQLSVL.

This chain links TRBV7-8 with TRBJ2-7; 9 positions match TRBD2. The junction had 9 bases not matched to a gene; V was cut back by 6 bases and J by 0 bases. CDR3 length: 16 amino acids. The germline V gene encodes CDR1 SGHVS and CDR2 FQNEAQ. The CDR3 DNA reads TGTGCCAGCAGTTTTAGGGGCGGGAGGGGCTCCTACGAGCAGTACTTC. Translated, it gives CASSFRGGRGSYEQYF. The full variable domain, with the rest looked up from reference TRBV7-8 and TRBJ2-7, is GAGVSQSPRYKVAKRGQDVALRCDPISGHVSLFWYQQALGQGPEFLTYFQNEAQLDKSGLPSDRFFAERPEGSVSTLKIQRTQQEDSAVYLCASSFRGGRGSYEQYFGPGTRLTVT.

The gene calls are TRBV19 and TRBJ1-5, with 7 bases identical to TRBD1. The CDR3 contains 14 residues. V was pared by 8 bases and J by 0 bases, with 4 bases of the junction left unmatched. The germline V gene has CDR1 LNHDA and CDR2 SQIVND (reference sequence). CDR3 nucleotide sequence: TGTGCCAGTTCTGACAGGGATAGCAATCAGCCCCAGCATTTT. This codes for CASSDRDSNQPQHF. The full variable domain, in which reference TRBV19 and TRBJ1-5 provide the parts outside the CDR3, is DGGITQSPKYLFRKEGQNVTLSCEQNLNHDAMYWYRQDPGQGLRLIYYSQIVNDFQKGDIAEGYSVSREKKESFPLTVTSAQKNPTAFYLCASSDRDSNQPQHFGDGTRLSIL.

The rearrangement joins TRBV7-9 to TRBJ2-1; maybe TRBD2 (6 bases). The CDR3 is 16 residues long. Germline CDR1 is SEHNR and CDR2 is FQNEAQ (reference sequence). The germline V and J ends were trimmed by 3 bases and 0 bases, with 12 bases remaining between them. CDR3 coding DNA: TGTGCCAGCAGCTTGACTAGGGCTCGCTCCTACAATGAGCAGTTCTTC. Protein product: CASSLTRARSYNEQFF.

This chain connects TRBV28 to TRBJ1-2, with D tentatively TRBD1 (6 bases). Germline assignment: CDR1 MDHEN and CDR2 SYDVKM. Trimming removed 2 bases at V and 7 bases at J, with 11 bases between. The CDR3 covers 13 residues. The CDR3 DNA follows: TGTGCCAGCAGTTTACTCCCCAGGGGTGGCTACACCTTC. This encodes CASSLLPRGGYTF.

This chain uses TRBV27 with TRBJ2-6; TRBD1 aligns across 9 bases. The germline CDR1 and CDR2 sequences are MNHEY and SMNVEV (reference sequence). The CDR3 runs to 17 residues. V lost 5 bases and J lost 1; bases outside the gene matches: 6. As DNA, the CDR3 is TGTGCCAGCAGTCCCCGGGACAGGGCATCTGGGGCCAACGTCCTGACTTTC. This encodes CASSPRDRASGANVLTF.